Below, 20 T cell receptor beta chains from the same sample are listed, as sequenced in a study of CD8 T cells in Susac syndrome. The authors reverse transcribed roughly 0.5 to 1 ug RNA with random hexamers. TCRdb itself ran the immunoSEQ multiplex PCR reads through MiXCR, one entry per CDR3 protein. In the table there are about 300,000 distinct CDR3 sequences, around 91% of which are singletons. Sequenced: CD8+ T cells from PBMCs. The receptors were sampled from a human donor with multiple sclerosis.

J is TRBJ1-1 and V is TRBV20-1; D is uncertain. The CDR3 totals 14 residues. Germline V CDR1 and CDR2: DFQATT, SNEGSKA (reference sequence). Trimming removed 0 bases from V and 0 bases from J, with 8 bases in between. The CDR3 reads CSARDGRMNTEAFF. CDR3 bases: TGCAGTGCTAGAGACGGCAGGATGAACACTGAAGCTTTCTTT.

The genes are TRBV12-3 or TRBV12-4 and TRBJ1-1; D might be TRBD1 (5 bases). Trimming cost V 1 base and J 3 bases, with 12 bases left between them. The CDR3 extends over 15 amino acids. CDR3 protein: CASSLGDSHHTEAFF. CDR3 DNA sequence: TGTGCCAGCAGTTTAGGAGACAGCCACCACACTGAAGCTTTCTTT.

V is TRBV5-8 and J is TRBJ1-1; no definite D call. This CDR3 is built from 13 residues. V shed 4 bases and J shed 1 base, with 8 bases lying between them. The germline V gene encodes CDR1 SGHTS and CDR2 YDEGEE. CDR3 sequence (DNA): TGTGCCAGCAGCACACACCCGAACACTGAAGCTTTCTTT. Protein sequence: CASSTHPNTEAFF.

This CDR3 is CASSPWTSGTDTQYF. The CDR3 DNA reads TGTGCCAGCAGTCCCTGGACTAGCGGTACAGATACGCAGTATTTT. J is TRBJ2-3 and V is TRBV27, with 10 bases aligning to TRBD2. There are 15 residues in the CDR3. Germline CDR1 MNHEY, CDR2 SMNVEV (reference sequence). The V segment lost 5 bases and the J segment 3 bases; nucleotides outside the gene matches: 5.

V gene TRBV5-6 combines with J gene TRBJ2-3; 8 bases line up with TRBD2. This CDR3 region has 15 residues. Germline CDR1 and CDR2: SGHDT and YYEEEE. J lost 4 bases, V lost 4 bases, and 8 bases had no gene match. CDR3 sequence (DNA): TGTGCCAGCAGCCCCCCCGGGACTAGTTCAGATACGCAGTATTTT. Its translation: CASSPPGTSSDTQYF. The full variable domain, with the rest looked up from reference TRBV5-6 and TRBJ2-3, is DAGVTQSPTHLIKTRGQQVTLRCSPKSGHDTVSWYQQALGQGPQFIFQYYEEEERQRGNFPDRFSGHQFPNYSSELNVNALLLGDSALYLCASSPPGTSSDTQYFGPGTRLTVL.

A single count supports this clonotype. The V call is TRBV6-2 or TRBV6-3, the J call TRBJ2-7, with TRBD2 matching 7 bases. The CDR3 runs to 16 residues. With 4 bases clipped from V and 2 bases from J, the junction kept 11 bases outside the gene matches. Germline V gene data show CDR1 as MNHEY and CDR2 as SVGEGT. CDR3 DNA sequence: TGTGCCAGCAGTTGGACGCCCCAAGGACTAGCCTACGAGCAGTACTTC. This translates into CASSWTPQGLAYEQYF.

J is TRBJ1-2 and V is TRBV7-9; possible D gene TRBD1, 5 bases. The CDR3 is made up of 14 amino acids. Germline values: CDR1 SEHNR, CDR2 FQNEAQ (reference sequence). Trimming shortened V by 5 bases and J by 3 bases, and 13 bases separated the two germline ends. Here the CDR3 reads CASSRAGTDYGYTF. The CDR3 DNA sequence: TGTGCCAGCAGCCGAGCCGGGACGGACTATGGCTACACCTTC. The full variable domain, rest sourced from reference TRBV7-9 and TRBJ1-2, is DTGVSQNPRHKITKRGQNVTFRCDPISEHNRLYWYRQTLGQGPEFLTYFQNEAQLEKSRLLSDRFSAERPKGSFSTLEIQRTEQGDSAMYLCASSRAGTDYGYTFGSGTRLTVV.

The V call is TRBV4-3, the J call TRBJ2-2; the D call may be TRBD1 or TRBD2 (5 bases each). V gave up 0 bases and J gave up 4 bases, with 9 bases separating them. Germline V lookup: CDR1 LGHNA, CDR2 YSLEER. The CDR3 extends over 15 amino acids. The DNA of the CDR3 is TGCGCCAGCAGCCAAGATGGGGGATTCACCGGGGAGCTGTTTTTT. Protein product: CASSQDGGFTGELFF.

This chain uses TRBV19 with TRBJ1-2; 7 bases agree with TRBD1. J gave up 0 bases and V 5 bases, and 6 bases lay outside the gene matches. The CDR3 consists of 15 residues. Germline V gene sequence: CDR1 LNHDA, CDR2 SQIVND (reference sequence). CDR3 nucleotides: TGTGCCAGTAGTCTCCGGGACAGAGCTAACTATGGCTACACCTTC. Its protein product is CASSLRDRANYGYTF.

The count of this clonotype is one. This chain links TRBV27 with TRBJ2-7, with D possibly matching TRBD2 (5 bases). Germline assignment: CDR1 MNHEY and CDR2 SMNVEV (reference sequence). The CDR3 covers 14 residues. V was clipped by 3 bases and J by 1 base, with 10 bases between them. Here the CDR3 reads CASSFWTGSYEQYF. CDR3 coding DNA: TGTGCCAGCAGTTTTTGGACTGGATCCTACGAGCAGTACTTC.

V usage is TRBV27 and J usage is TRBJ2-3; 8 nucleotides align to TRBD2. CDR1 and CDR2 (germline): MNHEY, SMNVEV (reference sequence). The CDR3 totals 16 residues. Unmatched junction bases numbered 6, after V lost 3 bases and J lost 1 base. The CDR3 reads CASSFSGLEGTDTQYF. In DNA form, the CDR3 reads TGTGCCAGCAGTTTTTCGGGACTAGAGGGCACAGATACGCAGTATTTT.

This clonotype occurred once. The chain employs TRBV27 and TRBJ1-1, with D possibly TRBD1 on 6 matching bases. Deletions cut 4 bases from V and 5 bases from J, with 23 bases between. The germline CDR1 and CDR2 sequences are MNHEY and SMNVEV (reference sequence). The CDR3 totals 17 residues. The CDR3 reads CASSSHWGLNNMTEAFF. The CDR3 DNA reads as TGTGCCAGCAGTTCCCATTGGGGGCTTAACAACATGACTGAAGCTTTCTTT.

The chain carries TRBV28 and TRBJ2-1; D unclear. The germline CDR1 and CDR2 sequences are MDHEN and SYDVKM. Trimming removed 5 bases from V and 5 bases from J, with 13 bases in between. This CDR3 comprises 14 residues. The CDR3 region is CASSPPTVDNEQFF. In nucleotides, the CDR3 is TGTGCCAGCAGTCCCCCTACAGTGGACAATGAGCAGTTCTTC.

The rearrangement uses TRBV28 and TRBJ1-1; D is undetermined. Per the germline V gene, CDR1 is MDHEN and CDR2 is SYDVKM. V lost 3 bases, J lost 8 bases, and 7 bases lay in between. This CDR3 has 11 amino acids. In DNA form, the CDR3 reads TGTGCCAGCAGTTTTAGTTCGGAAGCTTTCTTT. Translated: CASSFSSEAFF.

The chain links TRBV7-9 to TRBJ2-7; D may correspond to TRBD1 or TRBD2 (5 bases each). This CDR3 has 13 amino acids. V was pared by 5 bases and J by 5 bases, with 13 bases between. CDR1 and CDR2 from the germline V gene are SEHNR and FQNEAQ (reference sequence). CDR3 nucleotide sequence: TGTGCCAGCAGCCAAGGTCTGGGGGACGAGCAGTACTTC. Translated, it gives CASSQGLGDEQYF.

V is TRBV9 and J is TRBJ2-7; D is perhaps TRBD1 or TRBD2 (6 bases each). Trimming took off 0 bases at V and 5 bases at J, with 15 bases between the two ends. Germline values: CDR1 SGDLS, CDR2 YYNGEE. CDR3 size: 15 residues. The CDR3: CASSVEGGWRNEQYF. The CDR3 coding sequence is TGTGCCAGCAGCGTAGAGGGGGGTTGGCGTAACGAGCAGTACTTC.

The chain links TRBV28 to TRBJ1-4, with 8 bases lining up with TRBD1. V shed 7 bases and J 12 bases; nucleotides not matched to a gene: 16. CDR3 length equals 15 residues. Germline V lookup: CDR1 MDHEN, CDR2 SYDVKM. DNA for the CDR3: TGTGCCAGCACCTTAGGGGACAGGCGTGTCGAGGAACTGTTTTTT. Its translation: CASTLGDRRVEELFF.

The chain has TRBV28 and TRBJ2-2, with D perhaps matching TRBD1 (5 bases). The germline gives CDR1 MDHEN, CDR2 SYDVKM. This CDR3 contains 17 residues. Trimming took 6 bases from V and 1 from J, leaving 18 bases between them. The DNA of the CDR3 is TGTGCCAGCAGCCCCTTGGACATCCGAGGGAACACCGGGGAGCTGTTTTTT. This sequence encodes CASSPLDIRGNTGELFF.

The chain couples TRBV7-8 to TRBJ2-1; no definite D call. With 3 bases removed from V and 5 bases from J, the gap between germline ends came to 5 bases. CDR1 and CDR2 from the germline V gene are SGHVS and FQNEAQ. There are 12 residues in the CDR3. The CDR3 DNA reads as TGTGCCAGCAGCTTTGGGAACAATGAGCAGTTCTTC. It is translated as CASSFGNNEQFF.

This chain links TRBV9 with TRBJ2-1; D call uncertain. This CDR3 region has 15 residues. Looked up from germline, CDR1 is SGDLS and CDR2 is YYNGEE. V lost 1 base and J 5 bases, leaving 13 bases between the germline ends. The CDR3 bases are TGTGCCAGCAGCGTAAAGCCGTCGACGGACAATGAGCAGTTCTTC. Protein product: CASSVKPSTDNEQFF.